Each of the 26 T cell receptor beta chains below was sequenced from the same sample in a study of OX40 agonist ivuxolimab in advanced cancers. Clones were read by immunoSEQ multiplex PCR, and TCRdb kept only the in-frame ones, dropping some. The repertoire holds about 50,000 clones, roughly 80% seen once, with 10% to 15% in the top ten. The sequenced sample was CD4+ or CD8+ T cells sorted from blood, obtained in a trial of the OX40 agonist ivuxolimab. These receptors all stem from an adult with an advanced solid tumor such as melanoma, head and neck, liver or kidney cancer.

This CDR3 is CASSSTYEQYF. DNA for the CDR3: TGTGCCAGCAGTTCAACCTACGAGCAGTACTTC. This chain connects TRBV28 to TRBJ2-7; D gene uncertain. Per germline, CDR1 MDHEN and CDR2 SYDVKM. This CDR3 contains 11 residues. The V end lost 4 bases, the J end lost 2 bases, and 3 bases lay between the germline ends.

The chain employs TRBV5-1 and TRBJ1-3; possible D gene TRBD1, 5 bases. Germline-derived CDR1 and CDR2 are SGHRS and YFSETQ. V lost 0 bases, J lost 0 bases, and 10 bases lay in between. The CDR3 runs 16 residues. The CDR3 loop is CASSLVAGPSGNTIYF. The CDR3 DNA reads as TGCGCCAGCAGCTTGGTGGCAGGGCCCTCTGGAAACACCATATATTTT.

The chain carries TRBV7-9 and TRBJ1-6; maybe TRBD1 (6 bases). Germline CDR1 SEHNR, CDR2 FQNEAQ (reference sequence). The CDR3 runs 16 residues. The V end lost 3 bases, the J end lost 2 bases, and 11 bases lay between the germline ends. Here the CDR3 reads CASSFDTGTYNSPLHF. CDR3 sequence (DNA): TGTGCCAGCAGCTTCGATACAGGGACCTATAATTCACCCCTCCACTTT.

The J gene is TRBJ1-4, the V gene TRBV6-1; 7 bases fit TRBD1. V shed 0 bases, J shed 7 bases, and the junction held 8 bases outside the gene matches. The CDR3 covers 16 residues. Germline V gene sequence: CDR1 MNHNS, CDR2 SASEGT. Here the CDR3 reads CASSEARDRVSEKLFF. The CDR3 DNA follows: TGTGCCAGCAGTGAAGCGAGAGACAGGGTGTCTGAAAAACTGTTTTTT.

This sequence joins TRBV7-6 and TRBJ1-5; D may be TRBD1 (5 bases). Germline V gene data show CDR1 as SGHVS and CDR2 as FNYEAQ. V was pared by 4 bases and J by 7 bases, with 17 bases between. The CDR3 extends over 15 amino acids. The CDR3 spells CASSSHGQGTQPQHF. The CDR3 DNA reads as TGTGCCAGCAGCTCCCACGGTCAGGGTACGCAGCCCCAGCATTTT. Supplemented by reference TRBV7-6 and TRBJ1-5, the full variable domain reads GAGVSQSPRYKVTKRGQDVALRCDPISGHVSLYWYRQALGQGPEFLTYFNYEAQQDKSGLPNDRFSAERPEGSISTLTIQRTEQRDSAMYRCASSSHGQGTQPQHFGDGTRLSIL.

This chain connects TRBV29-1 to TRBJ2-7; 7 nucleotides align to TRBD2. J gave up 5 bases and V 5 bases, and 9 bases lay outside the gene matches. Germline CDR1 SQVTM, CDR2 ANQGSEA. This CDR3 contains 13 residues. DNA of the CDR3: TGCAGCGTTTCCCCGGGAGGCCGGGACGAGCAGTACTTC. Translating it yields CSVSPGGRDEQYF.

V gene TRBV10-2 combines with J gene TRBJ1-5; 8 nucleotides align to TRBD1. J lost 5 bases, V lost 4 bases, and 4 bases had no gene match. The CDR3 has 14 amino acids. CDR1 and CDR2 (germline): WSHSY, SAAADI. Written as DNA, the CDR3 is TGCGCCAGCAGTGTCACAGGGGGGGATCAGCCCCAGCATTTT. Its translation is CASSVTGGDQPQHF.

The chain recombines TRBV5-6 with TRBJ2-5, with D tentatively TRBD2 (6 bases). The CDR3 has 14 residues. V lost 4 bases and J 2 bases, leaving 12 bases between the germline ends. CDR1 and CDR2 from the germline V gene are SGHDT and YYEEEE. The CDR3 DNA reads as TGTGCCAGCAGCCGGAGAGGGACTCAAGAGACCCAGTACTTC. Protein product: CASSRRGTQETQYF.

The rearrangement joins TRBV9 to TRBJ1-4; 7 bases align to TRBD1. Germline-derived CDR1 and CDR2 are SGDLS and YYNGEE. Germline trimming cut 4 bases from V and 4 bases from J; bases unmatched to any gene: 7. This CDR3 contains 15 residues. CDR3 bases: TGTGCCAGCAGCACAGAGGGACAGAATAATGAAAAACTGTTTTTT. This sequence encodes CASSTEGQNNEKLFF.

This chain uses TRBV5-4 with TRBJ1-2; D remains ambiguous. The germline CDR1 and CDR2 sequences are SGHNT and YYREEE (reference sequence). The CDR3 is made up of 14 amino acids. V lost 5 bases to trimming and J lost 4 bases, with 15 bases between them. Here the CDR3 DNA reads TGTGCCAGCAGTCTTAAGGGAGCTGGCTATGGCTACACCTTC. This translates into CASSLKGAGYGYTF.

V is TRBV13 and J is TRBJ2-3, with 8 bases lining up with TRBD2. Trimming removed 0 bases from V and 2 bases from J; junction bases left unmatched: 1. This CDR3 region has 15 residues. Per germline, CDR1 PRHDT and CDR2 FYEKMQ (reference sequence). CDR3 coding DNA: TGTGCCAGCAGCTTAGGGACTAGCGACACAGATACGCAGTATTTT. Its translation is CASSLGTSDTDTQYF.

This clone came up a few times. V usage is TRBV20-1 and J usage is TRBJ2-7; D unresolved. This CDR3 region has 11 residues. V was cut by 8 bases and J by 2 bases, with 10 bases left in between. Germline V gene data show CDR1 as DFQATT and CDR2 as SNEGSKA (reference sequence). The CDR3 region is CSPTSTYEQYF. The CDR3 DNA follows: TGCAGTCCAACTTCTACCTACGAGCAGTACTTC.

V usage is TRBV6-5 and J usage is TRBJ1-1; 9 bases align to TRBD1. This CDR3 comprises 15 residues. Per germline, CDR1 MNHEY and CDR2 SVGAGI. V lost 6 bases, J lost 5 bases, and 10 bases stayed unmatched. In nucleotides, the CDR3 is TGTGCCAGCAGCCAAGGGGGACAGGGAGGGACTGAAGCTTTCTTT. This sequence encodes CASSQGGQGGTEAFF.

The chain carries TRBV27 and TRBJ1-1, with D hard to call. Germline V CDR1 and CDR2: MNHEY, SMNVEV (reference sequence). This CDR3 has 14 amino acids. Deletions cut 4 bases from V and 0 bases from J, with 9 bases between. CDR3 protein: CASSSRMMNTEAFF. The CDR3 DNA reads TGTGCCAGCAGTTCAAGGATGATGAACACTGAAGCTTTCTTT.

The chain joins TRBV4-1 to TRBJ1-3; the D is unclear. Germline values: CDR1 MGHRA, CDR2 YSYEKL. Trimming took 4 bases from V and 3 from J, leaving 10 bases between them. The length of the CDR3 is 14 residues. The CDR3: CASSPSGSGNTIYF. For the CDR3, the DNA is TGCGCCAGCAGCCCCTCGGGGAGTGGAAACACCATATATTTT.

The rearrangement uses TRBV4-2 and TRBJ2-7; TRBD1 might be the D (6 bases). Germline V gene data show CDR1 as LGHNA and CDR2 as YNFKEQ. V was pared by 2 bases and J by 1 base, with 9 bases between. The CDR3 runs 14 residues. Written as DNA, the CDR3 is TGTGCCAGCAGCCAATCAAGGGGGTCCTACGAGCAGTACTTC. As protein: CASSQSRGSYEQYF.

CDR3: CATSINPGGEKLFF. The CDR3 DNA reads as TGTGCCACCAGCATTAACCCGGGTGGGGAAAAACTGTTTTTT. The chain recombines TRBV15 with TRBJ1-4; D is undetermined. The CDR3 runs to 14 residues. In germline, CDR1 is LNHNV, CDR2 YYDKDF (reference sequence). The ends were cut back, 4 bases at V and 8 bases at J, with 14 bases in the middle.

The chain couples TRBV6-5 to TRBJ1-2; D gene unclear. V lost 5 bases and J lost 3, with 13 bases in between. CDR1 MNHEY and CDR2 SVGAGI come from the germline V gene. The CDR3 runs to 14 residues. This CDR3 is CASSVHSLDYGYTF. As DNA, the CDR3 is TGTGCCAGCAGTGTACACAGCCTGGACTATGGCTACACCTTC.

V usage is TRBV18 and J usage is TRBJ2-2; TRBD1 aligns across 9 bases. Losses at the gene ends were 2 bases for V and 5 bases for J; bases not matched to a gene: 9. CDR3 length: 17 residues. In germline, CDR1 is KGHSH, CDR2 LQKENI. CDR3 nucleotides: TGTGCCAGCTCACCAGGATCTAGGACAGGGGATACCGGGGAGCTGTTTTTT. Translated, it gives CASSPGSRTGDTGELFF.

The chain links TRBV2 to TRBJ1-6; D gene uncertain. Trimming left V 4 bases short and J 8 bases short, with 12 bases between. From germline, CDR1 is SNHLY and CDR2 FYNNEI. The CDR3 contains 14 residues. In DNA, the CDR3 is TGTGCCAGCAGTGTTGGGCAGAAAGATTCACCCCTCCACTTT. As protein: CASSVGQKDSPLHF.

The chain carries TRBV7-6 and TRBJ2-7; weak D call: TRBD2 (5 bases). Germline CDR1 SGHVS, CDR2 FNYEAQ. The CDR3 loop spans 14 amino acids. V was clipped by 2 bases and J by 2 bases, with 10 bases between them. CDR3 nucleotides: TGTGCCAGCAGCTTACGTCGGGAAGCCTACGAGCAGTACTTC. Its protein is CASSLRREAYEQYF.

The chain has TRBV11-1 and TRBJ2-2; TRBD1 or TRBD2 may be the D gene (5 bases each). The germline CDR1 and CDR2 sequences are SGHAT and FQDESV (reference sequence). Trimming took off 0 bases at V and 5 bases at J, with 16 bases between the two ends. This CDR3 is built from 17 residues. The CDR3 loop is CASSLASWGSGTGELFF. The CDR3 coding sequence is TGTGCCAGCAGCTTAGCATCTTGGGGGAGCGGTACCGGGGAGCTGTTTTTT.

The chain employs TRBV19 and TRBJ2-1; possibly TRBD2 for D (6 bases). The ends were cut back, 5 bases at V and 4 bases at J, with 12 bases in the middle. Germline CDR1 reads LNHDA; CDR2 reads SQIVND (reference sequence). The CDR3 extends over 14 amino acids. The CDR3 DNA reads as TGTGCCAGTAGTTTCGGCGGGACTTACAATGAGCAGTTCTTC. Protein product: CASSFGGTYNEQFF.

CDR3 nucleotides: TGTGCCAGCAGCGTAGACTCAGGGGGCTATGGCTACACCTTC. Its protein product is CASSVDSGGYGYTF. The chain joins TRBV9 to TRBJ1-2; TRBD1 agrees at 7 bases. Losses at the gene ends were 0 bases for V and 4 bases for J; bases not matched to a gene: 3. Germline V gene sequence: CDR1 SGDLS, CDR2 YYNGEE. The CDR3 is 14 residues long. The complete variable domain, with remaining parts taken from reference TRBV9 and TRBJ1-2, reads DSGVTQTPKHLITATGQRVTLRCSPRSGDLSVYWYQQSLDQGLQFLIQYYNGEERAKGNILERFSAQQFPDLHSELNLSSLELGDSALYFCASSVDSGGYGYTFGSGTRLTVV.

The rearrangement joins TRBV5-1 to TRBJ1-2; TRBD1 is a possible D gene (6 bases). This CDR3 spans 14 amino acids. V was shortened by 4 bases and J by 7 bases, with 17 bases between the two germline ends. Germline V CDR1 and CDR2: SGHRS, YFSETQ. The CDR3 is CASSPDVGARGYTF. As DNA, the CDR3 is TGCGCCAGCAGCCCGGATGTGGGGGCGCGTGGCTACACCTTC. Supplemented by reference TRBV5-1 and TRBJ1-2, the full variable domain reads KAGVTQTPRYLIKTRGQQVTLSCSPISGHRSVSWYQQTPGQGLQFLFEYFSETQRNKGNFPGRFSGRQFSNSRSEMNVSTLELGDSALYLCASSPDVGARGYTFGSGTRLTVV.

This chain links TRBV27 with TRBJ1-5, with a possible D match to TRBD1 (6 bases). This CDR3 has 14 amino acids. The V end lost 6 bases, the J end lost 3 bases, and 12 bases lay between the germline ends. Germline loops: CDR1 MNHEY, CDR2 SMNVEV (reference sequence). The CDR3 region is CASSSDRYNQPQHF. The CDR3 DNA is TGTGCCAGCAGCTCGGACAGATACAATCAGCCCCAGCATTTT.